This TCR beta chain is drawn from a study of blood T cell repertoires in COVID-19. Overall study: The United States, Italy and Spain supplied acute and convalescent COVID-19 samples.

Authors' processing steps: Estimates of nucleated cell counts were drawn from the amplification of reference gene primers. This table comes from immunoSEQ multiplex PCR, and its TCRdb copy is limited to in-frame clones, with some not included. V and J calls plus clone size are reproduced from that table; the DNA served to infer D and trimming. There are 100,000 to 150,000 clones in the sample; approximately 83% occur only once, and 12% lies in the top ten. V shed 2 bases and J shed 4 bases, with 14 bases lying between them. The CDR3 covers 15 residues. CDR1 and CDR2 (germline): MDHEN, SYDVKM. A few counts support this clone.

The receptor was isolated from a man aged 60-69 years with acute or convalescent COVID-19. The V gene is TRBV28, the J gene TRBJ1-1; weak D call: TRBD1 (6 bases). The sample consisted of peripheral blood. The CDR3 DNA reads TGTGCCAGCAGTTTAAACGAGGGCAGGGGCACTGAAGCTTTCTTT. This codes for CASSLNEGRGTEAFF.